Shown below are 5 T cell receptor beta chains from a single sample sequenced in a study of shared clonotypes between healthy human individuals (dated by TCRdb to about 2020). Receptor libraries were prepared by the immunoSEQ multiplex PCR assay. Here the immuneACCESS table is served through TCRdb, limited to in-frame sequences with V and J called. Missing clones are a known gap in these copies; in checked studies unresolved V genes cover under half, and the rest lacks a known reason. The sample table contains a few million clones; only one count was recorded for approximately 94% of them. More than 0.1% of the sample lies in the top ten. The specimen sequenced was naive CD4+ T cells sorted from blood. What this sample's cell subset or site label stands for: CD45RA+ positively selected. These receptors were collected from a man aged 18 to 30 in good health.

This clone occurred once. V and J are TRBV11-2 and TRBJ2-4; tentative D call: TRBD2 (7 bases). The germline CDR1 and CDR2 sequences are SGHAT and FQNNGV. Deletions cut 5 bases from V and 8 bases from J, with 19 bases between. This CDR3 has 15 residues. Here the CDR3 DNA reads TGTGCCAGCAGCCAGAGGCGGAGGGAGGGGGACATTCAGTACTTC. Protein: CASSQRRREGDIQYF.

CDR3 DNA sequence: TGTGCCAGCAGCTTAGGGACATTGAACACCGGGGAGCTGTTTTTT. Its translation is CASSLGTLNTGELFF. V usage is TRBV11-2 and J usage is TRBJ2-2; D is possibly TRBD1 (5 bases). The CDR3 runs 15 residues. Trimming shortened V by 1 base and J by 1 base, and 7 bases separated the two germline ends. Germline assignment: CDR1 SGHAT and CDR2 FQNNGV.

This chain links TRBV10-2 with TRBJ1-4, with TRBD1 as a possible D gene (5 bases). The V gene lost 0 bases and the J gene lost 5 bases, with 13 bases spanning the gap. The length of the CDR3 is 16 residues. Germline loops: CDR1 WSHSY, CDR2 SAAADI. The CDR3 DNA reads TGCGCCAGCAGTGAGTCGTTCAGGGCGTCAAATGAAAAACTGTTTTTT. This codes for CASSESFRASNEKLFF.

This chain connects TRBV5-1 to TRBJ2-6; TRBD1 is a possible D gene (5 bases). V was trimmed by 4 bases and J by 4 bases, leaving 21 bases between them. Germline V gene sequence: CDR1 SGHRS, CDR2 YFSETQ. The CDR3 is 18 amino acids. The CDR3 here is CASSRTKLRLEGANVLTF. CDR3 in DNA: TGCGCCAGCAGCAGGACAAAATTGAGGTTGGAAGGGGCCAACGTCCTGACTTTC.

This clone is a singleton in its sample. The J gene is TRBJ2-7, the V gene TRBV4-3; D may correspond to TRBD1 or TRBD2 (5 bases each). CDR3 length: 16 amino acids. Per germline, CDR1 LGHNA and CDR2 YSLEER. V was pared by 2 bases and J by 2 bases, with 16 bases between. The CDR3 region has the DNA TGCGCCAGCAGCCAACTACACGGTGGGGGACCCTACGAGCAGTACTTC. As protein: CASSQLHGGGPYEQYF.